This T cell receptor (beta chain) originates from a study of cytotoxic CD8 clonotypes in ibrutinib-treated CLL. The overall study: The study included eleven to twelve relapsed/refractory and 15 treatment-naive patients; about 17 had IGHV unmutated disease. Each sample contained, on average, approximately 250,000 productive templates and 80,000 to 95,000 productive rearrangements.

The intended depth for sequencing was 1 in 200,000 to 1 in 1 million T cells. Some clones are missing from TCRdb's copy, which holds only in-frame ones; the method was immunoSEQ multiplex PCR. The data show 25,000 to 30,000 clones, roughly 85% seen once. V lost 6 bases and J lost 15; bases outside the gene matches: 5. This CDR3 has 11 residues. The germline gives CDR1 LNHDA, CDR2 SQIVND (reference sequence). The chain recombines TRBV19 with TRBJ1-6; TRBD1 aligns across 7 bases. Sequencing was performed on PBMCs, taken after 24 months of ibrutinib treatment. The TCR comes from a human donor with chronic lymphocytic leukemia. The CDR3 protein is CASRDRTSLHF. As DNA, the CDR3 is TGTGCCAGTAGGGACAGGACTAGCCTCCACTTT.